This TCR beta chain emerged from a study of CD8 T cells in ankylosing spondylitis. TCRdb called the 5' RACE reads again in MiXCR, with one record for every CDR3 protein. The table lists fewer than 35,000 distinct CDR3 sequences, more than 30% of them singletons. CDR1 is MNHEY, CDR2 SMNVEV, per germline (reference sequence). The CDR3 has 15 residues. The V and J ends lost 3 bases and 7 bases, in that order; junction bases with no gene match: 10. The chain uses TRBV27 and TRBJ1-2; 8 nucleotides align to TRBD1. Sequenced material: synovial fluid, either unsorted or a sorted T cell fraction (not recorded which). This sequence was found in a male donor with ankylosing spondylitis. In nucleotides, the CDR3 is TGTGCCAGCAGTTTCGCAGGGGGCGGTCGAAGTGGCTACACCTTC. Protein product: CASSFAGGGRSGYTF.